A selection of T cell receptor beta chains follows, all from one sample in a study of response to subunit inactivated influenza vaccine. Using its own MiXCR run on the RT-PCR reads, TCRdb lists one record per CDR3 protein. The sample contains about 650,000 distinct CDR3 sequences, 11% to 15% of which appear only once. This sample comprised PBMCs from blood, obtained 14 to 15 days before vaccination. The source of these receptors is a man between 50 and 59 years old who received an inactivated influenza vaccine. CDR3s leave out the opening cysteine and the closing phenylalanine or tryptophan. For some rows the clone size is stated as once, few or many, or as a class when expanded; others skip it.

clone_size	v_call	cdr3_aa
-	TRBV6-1	ASSEAGGGYEQY
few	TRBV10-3	AISDKGITDTQY
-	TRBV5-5	ASSAVRGSDEQF
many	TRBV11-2	ASRGQGQETQY
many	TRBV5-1	ASSLAPGQLSYEQY
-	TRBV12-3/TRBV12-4	ASRPYTDEAF
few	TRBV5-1	ASSLVAGGNGGELF
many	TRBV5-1	ASSPQGSNQPQH
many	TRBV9	ASSVATSETQY
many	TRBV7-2	ASSLEVGEGEQF
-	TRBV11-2	ASRTFSNTEAF
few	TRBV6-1	ASRPQGANEQF
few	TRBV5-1	ASSLDGRTYEQY
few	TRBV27	ASSLQGEVNSPLH
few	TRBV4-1	ASSQETSGSYEQY
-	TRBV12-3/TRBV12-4	ASSTSDRRRGQPQH
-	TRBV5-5	ASSPGDRGRTDTQY
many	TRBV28	ASTETDTYGYT
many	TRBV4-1	ASTPTGGSELPGYYEQY
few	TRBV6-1	ASRDAGTSTDTQY
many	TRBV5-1	ASSWERAGYTGELF
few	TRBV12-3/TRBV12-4	ASSLDSGTLNTEAF
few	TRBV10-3	AISESPGDYEQY